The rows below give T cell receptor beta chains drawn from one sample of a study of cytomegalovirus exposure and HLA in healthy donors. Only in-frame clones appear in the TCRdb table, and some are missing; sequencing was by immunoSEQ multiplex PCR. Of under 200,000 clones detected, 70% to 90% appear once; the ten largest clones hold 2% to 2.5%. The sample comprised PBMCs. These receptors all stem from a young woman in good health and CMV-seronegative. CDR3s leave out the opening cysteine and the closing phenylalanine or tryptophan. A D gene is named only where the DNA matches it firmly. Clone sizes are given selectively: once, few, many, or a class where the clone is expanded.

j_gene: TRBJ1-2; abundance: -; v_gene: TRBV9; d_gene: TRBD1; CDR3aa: ASSVGTGAYYGYT
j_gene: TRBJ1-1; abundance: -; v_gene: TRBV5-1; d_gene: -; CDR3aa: ASSLQVPNTEAF
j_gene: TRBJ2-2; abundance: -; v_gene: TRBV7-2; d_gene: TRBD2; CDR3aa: ASSLGLARTGELF
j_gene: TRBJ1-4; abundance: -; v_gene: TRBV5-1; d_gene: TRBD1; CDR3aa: ASSLVGQGRNEKLF
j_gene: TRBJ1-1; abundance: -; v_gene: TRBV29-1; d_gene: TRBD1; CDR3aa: SAGTGNTEAF
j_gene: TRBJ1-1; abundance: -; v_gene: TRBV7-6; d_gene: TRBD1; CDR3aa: ASSLTWDRRDAEAF
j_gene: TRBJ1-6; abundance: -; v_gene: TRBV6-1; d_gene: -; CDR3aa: ASRQGNLH
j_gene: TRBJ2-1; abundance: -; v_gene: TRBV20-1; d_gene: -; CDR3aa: SATVRNEQF
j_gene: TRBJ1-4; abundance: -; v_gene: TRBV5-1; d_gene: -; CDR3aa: ASSPDSYEKLF
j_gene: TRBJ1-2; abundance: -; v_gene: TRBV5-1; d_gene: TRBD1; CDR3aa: ASSLPIEGANGYT
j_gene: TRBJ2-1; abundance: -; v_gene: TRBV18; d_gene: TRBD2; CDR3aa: ASSPKAGRYNEQF
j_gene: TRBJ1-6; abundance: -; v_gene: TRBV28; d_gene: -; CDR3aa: ASSSGARSPLH
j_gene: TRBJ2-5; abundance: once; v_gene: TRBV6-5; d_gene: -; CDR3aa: ASRSRLETQY
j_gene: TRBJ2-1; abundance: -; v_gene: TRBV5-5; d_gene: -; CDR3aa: ASSLVGPLMSNEQF
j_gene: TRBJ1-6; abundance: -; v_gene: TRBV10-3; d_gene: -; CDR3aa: AISESRSYTLH
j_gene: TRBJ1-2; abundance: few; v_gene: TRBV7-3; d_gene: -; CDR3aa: ASSSTDSIYGYT
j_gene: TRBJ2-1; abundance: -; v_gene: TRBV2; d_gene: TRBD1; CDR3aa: ASKPGGNEQF
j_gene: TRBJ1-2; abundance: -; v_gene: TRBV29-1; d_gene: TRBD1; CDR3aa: SVLDRALSFNYGYT
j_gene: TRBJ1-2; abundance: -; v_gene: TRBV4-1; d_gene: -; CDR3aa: ASSLWAQIPSGGYT
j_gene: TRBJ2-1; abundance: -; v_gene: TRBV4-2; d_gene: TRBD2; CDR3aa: ASSQDNLAGASLQF
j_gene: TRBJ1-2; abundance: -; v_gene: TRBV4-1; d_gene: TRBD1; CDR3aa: ASSQDYGRQGYGYT
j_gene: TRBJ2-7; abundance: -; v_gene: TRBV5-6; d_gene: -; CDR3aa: ASSFDRTYEQY
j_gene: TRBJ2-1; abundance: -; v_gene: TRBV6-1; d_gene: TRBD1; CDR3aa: ASSAGTGVNEQF
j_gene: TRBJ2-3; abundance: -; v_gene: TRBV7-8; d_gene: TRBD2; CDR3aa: ASSLPYPLAGGPGTQY
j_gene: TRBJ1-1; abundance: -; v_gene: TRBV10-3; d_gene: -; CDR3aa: AITGAQGTEAF
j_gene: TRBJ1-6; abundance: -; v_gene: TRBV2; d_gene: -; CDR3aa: ASTGPDRTSPLH
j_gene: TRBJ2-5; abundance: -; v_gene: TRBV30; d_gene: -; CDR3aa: AWSVRSLQETQY
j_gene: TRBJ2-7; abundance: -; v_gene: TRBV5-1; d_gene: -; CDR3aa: ASSLTASYEQY
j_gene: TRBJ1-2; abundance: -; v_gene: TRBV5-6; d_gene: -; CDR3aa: ASSGITGNYGYT
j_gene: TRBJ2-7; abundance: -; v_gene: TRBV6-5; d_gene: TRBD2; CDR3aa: ASSSGTSGEQY
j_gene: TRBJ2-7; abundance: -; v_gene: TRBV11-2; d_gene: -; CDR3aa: ASSSGEQY
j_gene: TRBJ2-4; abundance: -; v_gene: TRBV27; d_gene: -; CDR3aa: ASSFRGAQNIQY
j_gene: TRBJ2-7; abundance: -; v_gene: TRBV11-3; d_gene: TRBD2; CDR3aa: ASSLYSGDYYEQY
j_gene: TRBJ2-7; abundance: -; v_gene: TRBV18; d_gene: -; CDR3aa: ASSPPTRSYEQY
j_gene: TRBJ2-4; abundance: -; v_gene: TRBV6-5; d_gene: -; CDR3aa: ASSSTTQGAKNIQY
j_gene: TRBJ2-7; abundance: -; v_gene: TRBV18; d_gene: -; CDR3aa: ASSQMTGEQY
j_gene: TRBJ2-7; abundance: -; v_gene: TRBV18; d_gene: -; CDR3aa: ASSLDRDYEQY
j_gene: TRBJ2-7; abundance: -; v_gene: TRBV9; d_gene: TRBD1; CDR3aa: ASSVRTGGTYEQY
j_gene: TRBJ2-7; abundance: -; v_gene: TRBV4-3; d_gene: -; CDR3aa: ASSQVVSSYEQY
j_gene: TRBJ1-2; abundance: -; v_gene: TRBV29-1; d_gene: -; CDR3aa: SVLREDYGYT
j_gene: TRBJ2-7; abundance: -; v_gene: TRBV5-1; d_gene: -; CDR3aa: ASIPRSSYEQY
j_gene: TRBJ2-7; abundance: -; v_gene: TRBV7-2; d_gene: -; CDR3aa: ASSMRTLGSLEQY
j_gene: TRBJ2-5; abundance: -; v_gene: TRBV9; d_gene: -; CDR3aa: ASSVDSGSGQETQY
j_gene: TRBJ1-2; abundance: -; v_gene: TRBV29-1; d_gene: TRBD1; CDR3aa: SATDRAYGYT
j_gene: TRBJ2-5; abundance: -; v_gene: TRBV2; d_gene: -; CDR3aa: ASSGAEETQY
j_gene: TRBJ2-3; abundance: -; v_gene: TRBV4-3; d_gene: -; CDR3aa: ASSQDSPGTDTQY
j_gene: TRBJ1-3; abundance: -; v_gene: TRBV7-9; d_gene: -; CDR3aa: ASSLLAQVSGNTIY
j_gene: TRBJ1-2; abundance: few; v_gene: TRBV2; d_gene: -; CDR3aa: ASSDLITGTTNYGYT
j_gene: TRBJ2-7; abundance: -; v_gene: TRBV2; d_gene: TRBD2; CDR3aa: ASTSGTSGSYEQY
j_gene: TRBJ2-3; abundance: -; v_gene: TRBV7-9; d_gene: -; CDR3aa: AGATSTDTQY
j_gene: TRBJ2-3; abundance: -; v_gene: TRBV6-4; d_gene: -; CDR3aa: ASSEGGTDTQY
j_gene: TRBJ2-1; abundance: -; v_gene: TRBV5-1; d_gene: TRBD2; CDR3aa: ASSFRGRRTYNEQF
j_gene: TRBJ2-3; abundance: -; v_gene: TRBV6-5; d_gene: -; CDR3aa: ASTGTSTDTQY